This TCR beta chain was captured by sequencing in a study of shared clonotypes between healthy human individuals. The overall study: Donors, aged 18 to 49, were two women and a few men.

CDR3 length: 16 residues. V trimming: 2 bases; J trimming: 4 bases; junction bases outside the gene matches: 5. CDR1 SEHNR and CDR2 FQNEAQ come from the germline V gene (reference sequence). The donors were adults (healthy and HIV-negative) with no recent acute infections or vaccinations. Negatively enriched CD4+ T cells were divided by CD45RA into naive and memory. Profiled with immunoSEQ multiplex PCR; TCRdb holds only in-frame clones, not every one. The repertoire holds about a million clones, with 60% to 85% as singletons. The chain uses TRBV7-9 and TRBJ2-2, with 9 positions matching TRBD1. Specimen: memory CD4+ T cells from PBMCs. The subset was: CD45RA-negative fraction. The TCR originated in a man younger than 35 in good health. Some clones in this sample may be carry-over from other donors' samples. The CDR3 spells CASSLTGTGSTGELFF. CDR3 in DNA: TGTGCCAGCAGCTTAACCGGGACAGGGTCCACCGGGGAGCTGTTTTTT.